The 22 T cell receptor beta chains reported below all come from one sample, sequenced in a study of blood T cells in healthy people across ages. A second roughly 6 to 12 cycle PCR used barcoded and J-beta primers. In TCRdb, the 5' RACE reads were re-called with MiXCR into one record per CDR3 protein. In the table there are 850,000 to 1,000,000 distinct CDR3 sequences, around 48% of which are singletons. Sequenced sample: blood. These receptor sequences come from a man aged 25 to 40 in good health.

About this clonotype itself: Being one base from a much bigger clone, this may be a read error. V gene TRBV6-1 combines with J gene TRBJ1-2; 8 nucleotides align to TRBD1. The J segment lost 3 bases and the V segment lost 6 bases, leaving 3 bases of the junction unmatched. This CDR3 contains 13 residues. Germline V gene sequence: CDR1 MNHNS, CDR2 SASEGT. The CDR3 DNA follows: TGTGCCAGCAGGGGGACAGGCGACTATGGCTACACCTTC. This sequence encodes CASRGTGDYGYTF.

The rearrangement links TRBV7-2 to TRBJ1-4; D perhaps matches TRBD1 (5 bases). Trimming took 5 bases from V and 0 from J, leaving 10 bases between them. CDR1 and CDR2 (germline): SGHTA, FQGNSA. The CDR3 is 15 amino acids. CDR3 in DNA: TGTGCCAGCAGCCTAGGGGTGGCAACTAATGAAAAACTGTTTTTT. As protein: CASSLGVATNEKLFF.

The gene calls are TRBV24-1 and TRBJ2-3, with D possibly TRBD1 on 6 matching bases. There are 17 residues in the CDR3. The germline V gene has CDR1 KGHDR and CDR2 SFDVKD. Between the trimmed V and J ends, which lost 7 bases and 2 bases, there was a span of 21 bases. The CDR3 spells CATSRKGTRSSTDTQYF. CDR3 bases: TGTGCCACCAGCCGGAAGGGGACAAGGTCGTCCACAGATACGCAGTATTTT.

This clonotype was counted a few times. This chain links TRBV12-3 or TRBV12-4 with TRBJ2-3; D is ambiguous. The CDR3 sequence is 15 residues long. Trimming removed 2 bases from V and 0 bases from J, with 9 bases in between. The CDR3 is CASSLMQTSTDTQYF. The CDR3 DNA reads TGTGCCAGCAGTTTAATGCAGACTAGCACAGATACGCAGTATTTT.

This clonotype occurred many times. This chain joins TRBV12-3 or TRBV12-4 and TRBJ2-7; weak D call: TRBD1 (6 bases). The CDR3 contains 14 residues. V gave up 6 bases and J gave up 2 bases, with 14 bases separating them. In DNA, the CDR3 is TGTGCCAGCAGCCCCGCAGGGGTCACCTACGAGCAGTACTTC. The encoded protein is CASSPAGVTYEQYF.

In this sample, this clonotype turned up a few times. The CDR3 nucleotides read TGTGCCAGCAGCTTATCTGCGGGACAGGGAGCGGGAAAACTGTTTTTT. It codes for CASSLSAGQGAGKLFF. The J gene is TRBJ1-4, the V gene TRBV7-2; the match to TRBD1 covers 9 bases. CDR3 size: 16 residues. CDR1 and CDR2 from the germline V gene are SGHTA and FQGNSA. Trimming cost V 2 bases and J 10 bases; bases outside gene matches: 11.

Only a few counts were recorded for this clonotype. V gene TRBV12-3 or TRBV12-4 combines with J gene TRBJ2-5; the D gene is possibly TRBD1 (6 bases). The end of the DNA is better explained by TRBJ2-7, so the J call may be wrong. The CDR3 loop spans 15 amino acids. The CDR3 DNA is TGTGCCAGCAGTGCCTACCTAGGGGGTGGGTACGAGCAGTACTTC. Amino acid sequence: CASSAYLGGGYEQYF.

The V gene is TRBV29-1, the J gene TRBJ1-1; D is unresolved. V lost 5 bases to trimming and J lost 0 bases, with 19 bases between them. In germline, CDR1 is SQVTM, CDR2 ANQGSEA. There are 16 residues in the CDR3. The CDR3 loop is CSVQKPSSGLNTEAFF. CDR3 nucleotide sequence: TGCAGCGTTCAAAAGCCCTCGAGCGGCTTGAACACTGAAGCTTTCTTT.

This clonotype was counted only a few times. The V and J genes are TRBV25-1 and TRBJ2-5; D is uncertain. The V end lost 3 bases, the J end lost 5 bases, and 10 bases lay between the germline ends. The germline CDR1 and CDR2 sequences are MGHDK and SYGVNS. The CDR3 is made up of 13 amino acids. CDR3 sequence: CASSDRFRETQYF. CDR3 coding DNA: TGTGCCAGCAGTGACCGGTTCCGGGAGACCCAGTACTTC.

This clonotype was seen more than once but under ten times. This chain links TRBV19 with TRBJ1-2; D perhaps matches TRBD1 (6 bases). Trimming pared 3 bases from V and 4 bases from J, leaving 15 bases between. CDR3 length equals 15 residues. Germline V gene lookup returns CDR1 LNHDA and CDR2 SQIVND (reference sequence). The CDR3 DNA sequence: TGTGCCAGTAGTATGGCTCCAGGGGTGATCTATGGCTACACCTTC. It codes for CASSMAPGVIYGYTF.

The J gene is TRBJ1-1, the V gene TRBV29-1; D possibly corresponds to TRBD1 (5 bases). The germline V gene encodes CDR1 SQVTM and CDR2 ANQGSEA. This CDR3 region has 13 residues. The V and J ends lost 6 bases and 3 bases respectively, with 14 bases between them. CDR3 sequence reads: CSVQGTAYTEAFF. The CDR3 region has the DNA TGCAGCGTCCAAGGGACCGCCTACACTGAAGCTTTCTTT.

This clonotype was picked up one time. Here the CDR3 reads CAWRLTGSNQPQHF. The CDR3 nucleotides read TGTGCCTGGCGCTTGACAGGGAGCAATCAGCCCCAGCATTTT. V gene TRBV30 combines with J gene TRBJ1-5, with 7 bases identical to TRBD1. The CDR3 totals 14 residues. The germline V gene has CDR1 GTSNPN and CDR2 SVGIG (reference sequence). The V segment lost 5 bases and the J segment 1 base; nucleotides outside the gene matches: 5.

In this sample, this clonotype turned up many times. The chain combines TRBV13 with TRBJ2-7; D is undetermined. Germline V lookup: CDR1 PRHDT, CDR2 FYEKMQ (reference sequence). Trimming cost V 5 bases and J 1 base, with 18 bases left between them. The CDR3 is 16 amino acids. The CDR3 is CASSPSLGLVSYEQYF. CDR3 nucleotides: TGTGCCAGCAGCCCTTCACTCGGGCTAGTTTCCTACGAGCAGTACTTC.

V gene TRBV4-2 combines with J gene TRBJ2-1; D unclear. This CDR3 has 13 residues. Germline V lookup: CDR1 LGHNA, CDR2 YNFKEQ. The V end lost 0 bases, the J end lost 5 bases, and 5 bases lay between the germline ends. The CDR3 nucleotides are TGTGCCAGCAGCCAAGACGCCAACAATGAGCAGTTCTTC. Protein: CASSQDANNEQFF.

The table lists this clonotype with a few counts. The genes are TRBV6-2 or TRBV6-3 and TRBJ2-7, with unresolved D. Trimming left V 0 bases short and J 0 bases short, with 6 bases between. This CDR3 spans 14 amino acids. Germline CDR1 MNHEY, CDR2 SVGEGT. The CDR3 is CASSYSGVSYEQYF. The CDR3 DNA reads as TGTGCCAGCAGTTACTCAGGTGTCTCCTACGAGCAGTACTTC.

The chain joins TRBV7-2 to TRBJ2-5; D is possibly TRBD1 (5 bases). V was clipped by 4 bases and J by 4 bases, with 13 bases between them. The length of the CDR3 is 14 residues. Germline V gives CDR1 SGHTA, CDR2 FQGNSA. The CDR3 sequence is CASSSGQMRETQYF. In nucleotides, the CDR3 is TGTGCCAGCAGCTCCGGACAAATGCGAGAGACCCAGTACTTC. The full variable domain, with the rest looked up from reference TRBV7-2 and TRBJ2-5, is GAGVSQSPSNKVTEKGKDVELRCDPISGHTALYWYRQSLGQGLEFLIYFQGNSAPDKSGLPSDRFSAERTGGSVSTLTIQRTQQEDSAVYLCASSSGQMRETQYFGPGTRLLVL.

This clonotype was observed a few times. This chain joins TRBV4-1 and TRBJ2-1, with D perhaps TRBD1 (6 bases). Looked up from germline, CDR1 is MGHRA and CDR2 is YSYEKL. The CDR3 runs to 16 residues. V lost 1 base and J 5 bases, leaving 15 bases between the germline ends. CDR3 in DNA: TGCGCCAGCAGCCAAGGTCTAGGGGGTATGGACAATGAGCAGTTCTTC. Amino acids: CASSQGLGGMDNEQFF.

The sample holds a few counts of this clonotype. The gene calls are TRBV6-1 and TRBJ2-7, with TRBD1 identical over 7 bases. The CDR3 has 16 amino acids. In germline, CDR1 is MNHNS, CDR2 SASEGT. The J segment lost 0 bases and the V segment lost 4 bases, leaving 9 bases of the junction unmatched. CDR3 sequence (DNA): TGTGCCAGCAGTGCATACGCGGACAGGAGCTCCTACGAGCAGTACTTC. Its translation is CASSAYADRSSYEQYF.

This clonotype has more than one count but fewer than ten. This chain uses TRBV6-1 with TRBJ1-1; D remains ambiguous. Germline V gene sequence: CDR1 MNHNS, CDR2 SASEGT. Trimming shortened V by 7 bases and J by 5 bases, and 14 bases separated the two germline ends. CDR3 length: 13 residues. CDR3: CASTLSGPTEAFF. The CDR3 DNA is TGTGCCAGCACCCTATCGGGTCCTACTGAAGCTTTCTTT.

In nucleotides, the CDR3 is TGTGCCACTTCTGACCCGGGACAGAACACTGAAGCTTTCTTT. It is translated as CATSDPGQNTEAFF. This chain links TRBV12-3 or TRBV12-4 with TRBJ1-1; tentatively, D is TRBD1 (6 bases). The CDR3 extends over 14 amino acids. The ends were cut back, 10 bases at V and 1 base at J, with 16 bases in the middle.

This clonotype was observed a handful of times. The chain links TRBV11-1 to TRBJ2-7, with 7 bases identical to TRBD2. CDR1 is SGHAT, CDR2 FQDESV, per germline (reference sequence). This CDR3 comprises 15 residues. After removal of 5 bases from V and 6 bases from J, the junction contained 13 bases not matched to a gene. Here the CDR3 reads CASSRETGLRGEQYF. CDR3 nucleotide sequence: TGTGCCAGCAGCCGGGAGACGGGACTAAGAGGCGAGCAGTACTTC. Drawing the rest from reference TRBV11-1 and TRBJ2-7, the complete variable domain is EAEVAQSPRYKITEKSQAVAFWCDPISGHATLYWYRQILGQGPELLVQFQDESVVDDSQLPKDRFSAERLKGVDSTLKIQPAELGDSAMYLCASSRETGLRGEQYFGPGTRLTVT.

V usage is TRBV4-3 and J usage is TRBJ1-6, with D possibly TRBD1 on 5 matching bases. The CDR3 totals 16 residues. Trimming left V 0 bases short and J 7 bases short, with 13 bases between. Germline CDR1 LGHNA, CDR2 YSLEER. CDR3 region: CASSQDVAGRNSPLHF. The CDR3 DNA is TGCGCCAGCAGCCAAGACGTGGCAGGGAGGAATTCACCCCTCCACTTT.